These 8 T cell receptor beta chains were sequenced from one sample in a study of siplizumab effects on memory and regulatory T cells. Sequenced by immunoSEQ multiplex PCR; TCRdb stores in-frame clones only, minus some. The sample includes roughly 82,000 clones, around 90% of them seen just once. Material for sequencing was Tregs sorted from blood. The receptors were sampled from a human donor in good health.

This clone was detected a few times. V is TRBV6-1 and J is TRBJ1-5; no clear D gene. The V gene lost 8 bases and the J gene lost 7 bases, with 12 bases spanning the gap. CDR3 length: 12 residues. Germline V gene sequence: CDR1 MNHNS, CDR2 SASEGT. The CDR3 protein is CASWAGRQPQHF. Written as DNA, the CDR3 is TGTGCCAGCTGGGCAGGAAGACAGCCCCAGCATTTT.

The chain uses TRBV6-6 and TRBJ2-7; 7 nucleotides agree with TRBD1. The J segment lost 3 bases and the V segment lost 6 bases, leaving 5 bases of the junction unmatched. This CDR3 has 13 amino acids. Germline values: CDR1 MNHNY, CDR2 SVGAGI (reference sequence). In DNA, the CDR3 is TGTGCCAGCAGGACACAGGGGCTCTACGAGCAGTACTTC. Protein: CASRTQGLYEQYF.

The chain carries TRBV5-1 and TRBJ2-2, with 12 bases aligning to TRBD1. CDR3 length: 16 residues. The germline CDR1 and CDR2 sequences are SGHRS and YFSETQ. V trimming: 0 bases; J trimming: 6 bases; junction bases outside the gene matches: 3. In nucleotides, the CDR3 is TGCGCCAGCAGCTTGGAGGGACAGGGGGCGCCCGGGGAGCTGTTTTTT. Residues: CASSLEGQGAPGELFF.

The rearrangement links TRBV4-1 to TRBJ1-5; no firm D call. There are 15 residues in the CDR3. The germline CDR1 and CDR2 sequences are MGHRA and YSYEKL. The germline V and J ends were trimmed by 0 bases and 7 bases, with 13 bases remaining between them. The CDR3 spells CASSQDPPPGQPQHF. For the CDR3, the DNA is TGCGCCAGCAGCCAAGATCCACCACCGGGGCAGCCCCAGCATTTT.

The rearrangement links TRBV21-1 to TRBJ2-6. TRBV21-1 is shown as a pseudogene. The CDR3 has 22 amino acids. DNA of the CDR3: TGTGCCAGCAGACTTTTTTGTCCTCGCCCACCGACCGTAAACTCTGGGGCCAACGTCCTGACTTTC. It codes for CASRLFCPRPPTVNSGANVLTF.

The gene calls are TRBV4-2 and TRBJ2-7; D gene uncertain. The germline gives CDR1 LGHNA, CDR2 YNFKEQ. The CDR3 covers 12 residues. The V end lost 0 bases, the J end lost 7 bases, and 7 bases lay between the germline ends. CDR3 sequence (DNA): TGTGCCAGCAGCCAAGAAGGCCGAGAGCAGTACTTC. Amino acid sequence: CASSQEGREQYF.

The V gene is TRBV7-9, the J gene TRBJ1-5; possible D gene TRBD1, 5 bases. CDR3 length equals 14 residues. V was trimmed by 1 base and J by 5 bases, leaving 9 bases between them. Germline CDR1 is SEHNR and CDR2 is FQNEAQ (reference sequence). CDR3 nucleotide sequence: TGTGCCAGCAGCTTAGTATCGGGGGATCAGCCCCAGCATTTT. It is translated as CASSLVSGDQPQHF.

The rearrangement joins TRBV10-3 to TRBJ2-7; no firm D call. Germline CDR1 ENHRY, CDR2 SYGVKD. This CDR3 contains 13 residues. Deletions cut 3 bases from V and 2 bases from J, with 8 bases between. CDR3 nucleotides: TGTGCCATCAGTGATCCCCCCCCCTACGAGCAGTACTTC. Translated, it gives CAISDPPPYEQYF.